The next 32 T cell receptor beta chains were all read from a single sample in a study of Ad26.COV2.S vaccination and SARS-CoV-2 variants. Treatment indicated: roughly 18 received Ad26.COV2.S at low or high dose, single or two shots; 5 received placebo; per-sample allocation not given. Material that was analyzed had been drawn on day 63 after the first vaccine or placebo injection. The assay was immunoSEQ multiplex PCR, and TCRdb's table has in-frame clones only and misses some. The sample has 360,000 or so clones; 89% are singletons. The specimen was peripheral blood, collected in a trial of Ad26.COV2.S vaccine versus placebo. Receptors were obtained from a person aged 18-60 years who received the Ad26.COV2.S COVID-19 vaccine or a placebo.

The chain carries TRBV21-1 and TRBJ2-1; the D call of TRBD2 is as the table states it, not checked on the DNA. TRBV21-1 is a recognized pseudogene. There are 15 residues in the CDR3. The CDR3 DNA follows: TGTGCCAGCAGCAAAAGTAGGGAGAAAAACAATGAGCAGTTCTTC. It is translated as CASSKSREKNNEQFF.

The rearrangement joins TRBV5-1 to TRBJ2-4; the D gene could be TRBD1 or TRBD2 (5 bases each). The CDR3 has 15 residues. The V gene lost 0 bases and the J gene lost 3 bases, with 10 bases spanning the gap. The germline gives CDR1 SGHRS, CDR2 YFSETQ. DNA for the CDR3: TGCGCCAGCAGCTTGGTGTCGGGGCTCAAAAACATTCAGTACTTC. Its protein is CASSLVSGLKNIQYF. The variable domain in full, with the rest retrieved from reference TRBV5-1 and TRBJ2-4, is KAGVTQTPRYLIKTRGQQVTLSCSPISGHRSVSWYQQTPGQGLQFLFEYFSETQRNKGNFPGRFSGRQFSNSRSEMNVSTLELGDSALYLCASSLVSGLKNIQYFGAGTRLSVL.

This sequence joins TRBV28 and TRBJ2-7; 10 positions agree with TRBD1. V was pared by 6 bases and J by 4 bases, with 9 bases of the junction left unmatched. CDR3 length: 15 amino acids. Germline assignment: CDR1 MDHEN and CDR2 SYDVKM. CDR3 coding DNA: TGTGCCAGCAGCCCTGGGGGACAGGGGAAATACGAGCAGTACTTC. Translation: CASSPGGQGKYEQYF.

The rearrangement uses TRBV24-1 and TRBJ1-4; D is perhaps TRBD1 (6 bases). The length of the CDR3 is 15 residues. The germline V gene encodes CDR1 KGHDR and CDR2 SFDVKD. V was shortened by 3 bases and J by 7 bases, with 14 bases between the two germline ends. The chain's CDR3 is CATSDPGEGREKLFF. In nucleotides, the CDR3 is TGTGCCACCAGTGATCCAGGGGAAGGGCGTGAAAAACTGTTTTTT.

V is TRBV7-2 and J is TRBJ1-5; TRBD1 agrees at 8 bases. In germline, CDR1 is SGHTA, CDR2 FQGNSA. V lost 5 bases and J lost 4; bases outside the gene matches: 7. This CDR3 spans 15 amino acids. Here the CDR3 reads CASSNGQGANQPQHF. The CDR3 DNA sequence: TGTGCCAGCAGCAACGGACAGGGAGCGAATCAGCCCCAGCATTTT.

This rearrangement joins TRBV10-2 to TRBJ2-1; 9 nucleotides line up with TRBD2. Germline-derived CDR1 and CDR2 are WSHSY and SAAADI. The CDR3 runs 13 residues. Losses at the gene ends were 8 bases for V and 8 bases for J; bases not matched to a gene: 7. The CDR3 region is CASSRRGGYEQFF. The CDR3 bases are TGCGCCAGCTCCCGGCGGGGGGGCTATGAGCAGTTCTTC.

The CDR3 sequence is CSVVAGGNEQYF. CDR3 nucleotides: TGCAGCGTTGTAGCGGGAGGAAACGAGCAGTACTTC. The V and J genes are TRBV29-1 and TRBJ2-7; the match to TRBD2 covers 10 bases. After removal of 4 bases from V and 5 bases from J, the junction contained 2 bases not matched to a gene. The CDR3 runs 12 residues. The germline V gene encodes CDR1 SQVTM and CDR2 ANQGSEA.

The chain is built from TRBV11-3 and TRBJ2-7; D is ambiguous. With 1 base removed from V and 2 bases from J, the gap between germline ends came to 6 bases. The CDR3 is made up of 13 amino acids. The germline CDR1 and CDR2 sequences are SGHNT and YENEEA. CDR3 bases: TGTGCCAGCAGCTTAGGAAGCACCTACGAGCAGTACTTC. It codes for CASSLGSTYEQYF.

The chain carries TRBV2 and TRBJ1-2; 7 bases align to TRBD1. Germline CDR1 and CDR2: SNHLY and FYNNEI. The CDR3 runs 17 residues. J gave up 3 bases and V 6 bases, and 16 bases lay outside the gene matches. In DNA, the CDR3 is TGTGCCAGCAGCGAGGGGCAGGGGGTACCAGTATACTATGGCTACACCTTC. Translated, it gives CASSEGQGVPVYYGYTF.

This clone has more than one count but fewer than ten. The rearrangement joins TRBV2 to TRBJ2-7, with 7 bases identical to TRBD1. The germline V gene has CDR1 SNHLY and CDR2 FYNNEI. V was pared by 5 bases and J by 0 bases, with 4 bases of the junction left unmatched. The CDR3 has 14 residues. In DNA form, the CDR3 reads TGTGCCAGCAGTAAGGGACAGCCCTCCTACGAGCAGTACTTC. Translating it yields CASSKGQPSYEQYF.

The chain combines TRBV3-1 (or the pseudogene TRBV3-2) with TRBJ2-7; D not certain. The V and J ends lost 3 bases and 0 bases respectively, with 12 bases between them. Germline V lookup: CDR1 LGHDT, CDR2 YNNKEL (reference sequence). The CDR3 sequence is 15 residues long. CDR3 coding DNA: TGTGCCAGCAGCCAGAAGGGAAAGACCTCCTACGAGCAGTACTTC. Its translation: CASSQKGKTSYEQYF.

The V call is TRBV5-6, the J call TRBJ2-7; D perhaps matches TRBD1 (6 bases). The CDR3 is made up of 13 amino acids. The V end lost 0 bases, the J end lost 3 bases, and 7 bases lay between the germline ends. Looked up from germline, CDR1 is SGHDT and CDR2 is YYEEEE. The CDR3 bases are TGTGCCAGCAGCTTGGCAGGGGTCTACGAGCAGTACTTC. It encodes CASSLAGVYEQYF.

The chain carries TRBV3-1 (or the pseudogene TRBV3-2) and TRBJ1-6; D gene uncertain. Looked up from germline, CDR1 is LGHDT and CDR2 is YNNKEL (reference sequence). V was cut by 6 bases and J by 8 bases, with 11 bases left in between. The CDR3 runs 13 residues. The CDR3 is CASSSAWDSPLHF. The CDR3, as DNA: TGTGCCAGCAGTTCCGCCTGGGATTCACCCCTCCACTTT.

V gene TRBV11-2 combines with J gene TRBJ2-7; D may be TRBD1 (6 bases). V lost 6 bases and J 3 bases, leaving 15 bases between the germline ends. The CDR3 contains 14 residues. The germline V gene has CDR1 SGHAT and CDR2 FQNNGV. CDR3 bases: TGTGCCAGCAGTCAACCGGGACACCTCTACGAGCAGTACTTC. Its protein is CASSQPGHLYEQYF.

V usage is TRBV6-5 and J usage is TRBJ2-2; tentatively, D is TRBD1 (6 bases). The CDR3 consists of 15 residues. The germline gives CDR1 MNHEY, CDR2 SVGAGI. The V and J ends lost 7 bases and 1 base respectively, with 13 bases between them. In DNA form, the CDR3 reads TGTGCCAGCATCACGGGACACATGAACACCGGGGAGCTGTTTTTT. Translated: CASITGHMNTGELFF.

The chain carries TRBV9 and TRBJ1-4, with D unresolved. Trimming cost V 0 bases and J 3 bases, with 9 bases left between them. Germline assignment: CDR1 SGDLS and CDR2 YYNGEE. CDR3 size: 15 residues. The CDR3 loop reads CASSVASGPNEKLFF. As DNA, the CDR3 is TGTGCCAGCAGCGTAGCGAGCGGTCCTAATGAAAAACTGTTTTTT.

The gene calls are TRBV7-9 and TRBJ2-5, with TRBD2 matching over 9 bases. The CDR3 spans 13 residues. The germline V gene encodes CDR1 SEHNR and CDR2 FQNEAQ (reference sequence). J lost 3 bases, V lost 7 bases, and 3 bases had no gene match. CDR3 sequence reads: CASNRLAEETQYF. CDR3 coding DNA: TGTGCCAGCAACAGACTAGCGGAAGAGACCCAGTACTTC.

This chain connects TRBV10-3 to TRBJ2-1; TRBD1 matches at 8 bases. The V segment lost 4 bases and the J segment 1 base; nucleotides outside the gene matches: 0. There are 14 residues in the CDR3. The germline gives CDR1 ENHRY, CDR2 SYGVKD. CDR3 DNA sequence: TGTGCCATCAGTGGGACAGGGTCCTACAATGAGCAGTTCTTC. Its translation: CAISGTGSYNEQFF.

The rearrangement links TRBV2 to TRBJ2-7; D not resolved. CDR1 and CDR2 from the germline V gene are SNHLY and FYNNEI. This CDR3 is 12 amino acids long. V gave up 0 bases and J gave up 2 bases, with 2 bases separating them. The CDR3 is CASSEAPYEQYF. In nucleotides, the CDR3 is TGTGCCAGCAGTGAAGCGCCCTACGAGCAGTACTTC.

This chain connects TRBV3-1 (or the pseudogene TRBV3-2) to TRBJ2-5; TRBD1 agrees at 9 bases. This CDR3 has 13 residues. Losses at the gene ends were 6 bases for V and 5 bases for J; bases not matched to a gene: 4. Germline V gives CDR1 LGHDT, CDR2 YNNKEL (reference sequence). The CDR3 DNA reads TGTGCCAGCAGGGGACAGGGAGCCGAGACCCAGTACTTC. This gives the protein CASRGQGAETQYF.

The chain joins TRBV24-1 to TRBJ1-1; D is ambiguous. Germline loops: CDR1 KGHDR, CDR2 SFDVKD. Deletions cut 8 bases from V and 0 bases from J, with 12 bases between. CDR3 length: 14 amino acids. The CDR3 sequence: CATKYRKMNTEAFF. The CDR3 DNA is TGTGCCACCAAGTATCGGAAAATGAACACTGAAGCTTTCTTT.

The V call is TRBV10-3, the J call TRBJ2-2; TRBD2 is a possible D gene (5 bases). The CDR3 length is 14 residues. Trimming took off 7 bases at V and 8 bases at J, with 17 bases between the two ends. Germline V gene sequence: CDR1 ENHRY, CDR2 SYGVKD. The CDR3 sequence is CAITQQLGRGELFF. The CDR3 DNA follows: TGTGCCATCACTCAACAACTAGGGCGTGGGGAGCTGTTTTTT.

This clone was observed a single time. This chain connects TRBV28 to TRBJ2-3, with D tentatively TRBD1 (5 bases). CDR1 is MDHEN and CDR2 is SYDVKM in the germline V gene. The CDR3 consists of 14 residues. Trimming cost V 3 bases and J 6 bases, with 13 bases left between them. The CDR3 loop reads CASSFMQGRDTQYF. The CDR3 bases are TGTGCCAGCAGTTTTATGCAGGGTCGCGATACGCAGTATTTT.

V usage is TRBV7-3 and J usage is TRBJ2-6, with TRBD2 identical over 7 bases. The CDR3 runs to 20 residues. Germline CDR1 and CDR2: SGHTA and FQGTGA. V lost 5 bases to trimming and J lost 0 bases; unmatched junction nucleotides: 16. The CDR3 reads CASSPRSLAVETSGANVLTF. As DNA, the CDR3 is TGTGCCAGCAGCCCGCGCTCTCTAGCGGTTGAGACCTCTGGGGCCAACGTCCTGACTTTC.

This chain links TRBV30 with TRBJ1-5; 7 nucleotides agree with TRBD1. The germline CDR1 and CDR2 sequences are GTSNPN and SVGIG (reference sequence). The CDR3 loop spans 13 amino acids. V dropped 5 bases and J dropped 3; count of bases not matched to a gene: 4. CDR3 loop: CAWQGQHNQPQHF. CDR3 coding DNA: TGTGCCTGGCAGGGACAGCACAATCAGCCCCAGCATTTT.

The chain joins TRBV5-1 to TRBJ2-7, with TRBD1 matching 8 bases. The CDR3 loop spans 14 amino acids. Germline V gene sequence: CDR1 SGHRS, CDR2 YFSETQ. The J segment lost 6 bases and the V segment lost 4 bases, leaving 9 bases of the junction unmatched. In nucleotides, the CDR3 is TGCGCCAGCAGCCAGCAGGACAGGGCCAGCGAGCAGTACTTC. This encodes CASSQQDRASEQYF.

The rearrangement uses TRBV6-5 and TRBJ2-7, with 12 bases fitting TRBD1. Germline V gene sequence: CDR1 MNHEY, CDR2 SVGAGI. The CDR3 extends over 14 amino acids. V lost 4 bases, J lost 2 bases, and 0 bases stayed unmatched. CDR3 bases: TGTGCCAGCAGTTGGGACAGGGGGCCCTACGAGCAGTACTTC. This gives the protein CASSWDRGPYEQYF.

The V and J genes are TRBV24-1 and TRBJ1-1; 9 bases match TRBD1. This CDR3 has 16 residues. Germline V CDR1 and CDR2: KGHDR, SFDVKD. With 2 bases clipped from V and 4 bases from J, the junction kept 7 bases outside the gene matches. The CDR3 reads CATSDYTGGDATEAFF. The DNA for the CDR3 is TGTGCCACCAGTGATTATACAGGGGGCGATGCCACTGAAGCTTTCTTT.

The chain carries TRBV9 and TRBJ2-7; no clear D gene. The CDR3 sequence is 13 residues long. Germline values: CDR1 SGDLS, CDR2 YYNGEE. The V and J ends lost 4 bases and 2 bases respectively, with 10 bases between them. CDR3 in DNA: TGTGCCAGCAGCTACGGGTTCACCTACGAGCAGTACTTC. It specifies CASSYGFTYEQYF.

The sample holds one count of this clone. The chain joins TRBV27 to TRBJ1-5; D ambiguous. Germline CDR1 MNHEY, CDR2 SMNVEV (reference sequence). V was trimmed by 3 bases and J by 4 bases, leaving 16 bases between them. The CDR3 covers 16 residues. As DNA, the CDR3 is TGTGCCAGCAGTTTTGTGCCCTTCCTAGGAAATCAGCCCCAGCATTTT. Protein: CASSFVPFLGNQPQHF.

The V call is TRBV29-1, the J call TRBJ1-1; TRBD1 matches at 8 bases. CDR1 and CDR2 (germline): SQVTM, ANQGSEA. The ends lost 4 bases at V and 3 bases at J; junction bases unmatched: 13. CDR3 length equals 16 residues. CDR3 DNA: TGCAGCGTTGTTGTCAGGGGGCTGGGGACGCACACTGAAGCTTTCTTT. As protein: CSVVVRGLGTHTEAFF.

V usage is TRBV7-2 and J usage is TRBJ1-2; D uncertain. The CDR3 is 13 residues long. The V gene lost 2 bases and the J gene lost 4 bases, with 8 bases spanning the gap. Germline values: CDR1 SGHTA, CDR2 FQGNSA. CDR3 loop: CASSLQDGYGYTF. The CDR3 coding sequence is TGTGCCAGCAGCTTACAGGACGGCTATGGCTACACCTTC.